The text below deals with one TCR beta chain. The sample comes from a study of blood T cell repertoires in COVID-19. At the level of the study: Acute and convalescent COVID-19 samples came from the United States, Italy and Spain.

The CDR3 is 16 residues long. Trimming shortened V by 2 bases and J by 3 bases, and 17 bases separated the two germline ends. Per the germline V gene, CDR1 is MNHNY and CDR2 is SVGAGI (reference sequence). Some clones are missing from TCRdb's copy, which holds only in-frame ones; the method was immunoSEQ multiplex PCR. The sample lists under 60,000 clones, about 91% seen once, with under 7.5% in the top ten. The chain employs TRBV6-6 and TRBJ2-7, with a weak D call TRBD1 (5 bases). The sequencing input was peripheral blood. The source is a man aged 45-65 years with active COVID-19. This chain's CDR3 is CASSYPKGHAHYEQYF. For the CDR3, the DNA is TGTGCCAGCAGTTACCCCAAGGGGCACGCACACTACGAGCAGTACTTC.